These 18 T cell receptor beta chains were sequenced from one sample in a study of blood T cell repertoires in COVID-19. Repertoires were generated with immunoSEQ multiplex PCR, while TCRdb's copy carries only in-frame clones and drops some. Altogether over 200,000 clones are present, almost 90% being singletons, with the ten largest covering 1.5%. The specimen was peripheral blood. The source is a man younger than 35 with active or convalescent COVID-19.

The genes are TRBV4-1 and TRBJ1-5; tentative D call: TRBD1 (5 bases). Between the trimmed V and J ends, which lost 0 bases and 6 bases, there was a span of 15 bases. CDR1 and CDR2 (germline): MGHRA, YSYEKL. CDR3 length: 16 residues. CDR3 in DNA: TGCGCCAGCAGCCAAGATGCGGCAGGGAAGGGTCAGCCCCAGCATTTT. Translating it yields CASSQDAAGKGQPQHF.

The chain has TRBV28 and TRBJ2-3; TRBD2 aligns across 11 bases. J gave up 4 bases and V 5 bases, and 11 bases lay outside the gene matches. The germline CDR1 and CDR2 sequences are MDHEN and SYDVKM. The CDR3 covers 17 residues. This chain's CDR3 is CASSPRTSGSWADTQYF. In nucleotides, the CDR3 is TGTGCCAGCAGTCCGCGGACTAGCGGGTCTTGGGCAGATACGCAGTATTTT.

The chain joins TRBV10-1 to TRBJ2-2; TRBD2 is a possible D gene (6 bases). The CDR3 runs 13 residues. Germline CDR1 is WNHNN and CDR2 is SYGVQD (reference sequence). Trimming took off 2 bases at V and 5 bases at J, with 6 bases between the two ends. This chain's CDR3 is CASSERGTGELFF. DNA of the CDR3: TGCGCCAGCAGTGAGCGGGGGACCGGGGAGCTGTTTTTT.

The chain links TRBV28 to TRBJ2-1; 8 bases are a match to TRBD2. The CDR3 extends over 18 amino acids. V lost 6 bases to trimming and J lost 0 bases; unmatched junction nucleotides: 13. In germline, CDR1 is MDHEN, CDR2 SYDVKM. The CDR3: CASSRGAGGLSSYNEQFF. CDR3 nucleotides: TGTGCCAGCAGCCGGGGGGCGGGAGGACTCAGCTCCTACAATGAGCAGTTCTTC.

This sequence joins TRBV7-9 and TRBJ1-2, with 10 bases that match TRBD1. Germline CDR1 is SEHNR and CDR2 is FQNEAQ (reference sequence). The CDR3 runs 14 residues. V gave up 5 bases and J gave up 7 bases; unmatched junction bases: 7. CDR3 DNA: TGTGCCAGCAGCACCCAGACAGGGGGCTCTGGCTACACCTTC. This translates into CASSTQTGGSGYTF.

This clone has ten or more counts. Other DNA variants within this sample encode the same CDR3. The chain couples TRBV30 to TRBJ1-5, with D hard to call. This CDR3 has 13 residues. The V gene's germline CDR1 is GTSNPN and CDR2 SVGIG (reference sequence). The ends were cut back, 1 base at V and 4 bases at J, with 8 bases in the middle. The CDR3 DNA follows: TGTGCCTGGAGTGGAGGAGGGAATCAGCCCCAGCATTTT. As protein: CAWSGGGNQPQHF.

The V gene is TRBV30, the J gene TRBJ1-1; D uncertain. The V end lost 2 bases, the J end lost 4 bases, and 14 bases lay between the germline ends. Germline V gives CDR1 GTSNPN, CDR2 SVGIG (reference sequence). This CDR3 is built from 14 residues. CDR3 amino acids: CAWSSSQRPTEAFF. CDR3 sequence (DNA): TGTGCCTGGAGTTCATCCCAGAGGCCCACTGAAGCTTTCTTT.

This chain links TRBV27 with TRBJ1-6; D perhaps matches TRBD1 (5 bases). The germline V gene encodes CDR1 MNHEY and CDR2 SMNVEV (reference sequence). Trimming stripped 2 bases from V and 4 bases from J, with 9 bases between. This CDR3 has 15 residues. CDR3 sequence (DNA): TGTGCCAGCAGTTTAAGTCAGGGATATAATTCACCCCTCCACTTT. This encodes CASSLSQGYNSPLHF.

This clone appeared once. The chain uses TRBV28 and TRBJ2-2; D gene ambiguous. In germline, CDR1 is MDHEN, CDR2 SYDVKM. V was shortened by 2 bases and J by 1 base, with 8 bases between the two germline ends. This CDR3 has 15 amino acids. CDR3 region: CASSLPGVNTGELFF. CDR3 nucleotide sequence: TGTGCCAGCAGTTTACCAGGCGTGAACACCGGGGAGCTGTTTTTT. Using reference TRBV28 and TRBJ2-2 for the parts outside the CDR3, the full variable domain is DVKVTQSSRYLVKRTGEKVFLECVQDMDHENMFWYRQDPGLGLRLIYFSYDVKMKEKGDIPEGYSVSREKKERFSLILESASTNQTSMYLCASSLPGVNTGELFFGEGSRLTVL.

This clone appeared a single time. CDR3 in amino acids: CASSLTSGSSYEQYF. DNA for the CDR3: TGTGCCAGTAGCCTAACTAGCGGGAGTTCCTACGAGCAGTACTTC. The chain couples TRBV19 to TRBJ2-7; TRBD2 agrees at 11 bases. The CDR3 spans 15 residues. Germline V gene sequence: CDR1 LNHDA, CDR2 SQIVND (reference sequence). V lost 6 bases to trimming and J lost 1 base; unmatched junction nucleotides: 5.

The chain joins TRBV2 to TRBJ1-5; TRBD1 is a possible D gene (5 bases). Trimming took 8 bases from V and 3 from J, leaving 11 bases between them. This CDR3 is 13 amino acids long. Germline-derived CDR1 and CDR2 are SNHLY and FYNNEI. This CDR3 reads CASGSRDNQPQHF. Written as DNA, the CDR3 is TGTGCCAGCGGATCCAGGGACAATCAGCCCCAGCATTTT.

The V call is TRBV5-1, the J call TRBJ1-1, with D possibly matching TRBD1 (6 bases). V was trimmed by 7 bases and J by 1 base, leaving 17 bases between them. The CDR3 extends over 15 amino acids. Per germline, CDR1 SGHRS and CDR2 YFSETQ. The CDR3 spells CASYPPGVGNTEAFF. The CDR3 DNA reads as TGCGCCAGCTACCCCCCAGGGGTGGGGAACACTGAAGCTTTCTTT.

J is TRBJ2-7 and V is TRBV5-1, with TRBD1 matching over 12 bases. Per germline, CDR1 SGHRS and CDR2 YFSETQ. The CDR3 totals 17 residues. J lost 4 bases, V lost 0 bases, and 8 bases had no gene match. Here the CDR3 reads CASSLAAGTGGRYEQYF. Written as DNA, the CDR3 is TGCGCCAGCAGCTTGGCCGCCGGGACAGGGGGCAGGTACGAGCAGTACTTC. The complete variable domain, with remaining parts taken from reference TRBV5-1 and TRBJ2-7, reads KAGVTQTPRYLIKTRGQQVTLSCSPISGHRSVSWYQQTPGQGLQFLFEYFSETQRNKGNFPGRFSGRQFSNSRSEMNVSTLELGDSALYLCASSLAAGTGGRYEQYFGPGTRLTVT.

V usage is TRBV6-5 and J usage is TRBJ1-2; TRBD1 aligns across 7 bases. This CDR3 region has 13 residues. Germline assignment: CDR1 MNHEY and CDR2 SVGAGI. The junction had 2 bases not matched to a gene; V was cut back by 1 base and J by 6 bases. The CDR3 is CASSYFGTDGYTF. The CDR3 DNA reads TGTGCCAGCAGTTACTTCGGGACAGATGGCTACACCTTC.

The chain joins TRBV2 to TRBJ2-7; 11 bases fit TRBD1. This CDR3 has 14 residues. The germline V gene has CDR1 SNHLY and CDR2 FYNNEI. J gave up 4 bases and V 9 bases, and 8 bases lay outside the gene matches. The CDR3 loop reads CARASGTGGYEQYF. The CDR3 DNA reads as TGTGCCAGGGCATCCGGGACAGGGGGATACGAGCAGTACTTC.

The chain joins TRBV6-6 to TRBJ1-1, with 11 nucleotides matching TRBD1. The CDR3 contains 15 residues. Trimming took 5 bases from V and 5 from J; bases not matched to a gene: 7. Germline V lookup: CDR1 MNHNY, CDR2 SVGAGI (reference sequence). CDR3 in DNA: TGTGCCAGCAGTCCGGCCGGACAGGGGGCGACTGAAGCTTTCTTT. It encodes CASSPAGQGATEAFF.

The chain has TRBV10-1 and TRBJ2-2, with TRBD2 matching 11 bases. CDR1 is WNHNN and CDR2 is SYGVQD in the germline V gene (reference sequence). The CDR3 is 18 residues long. Trimming at V came to 0 bases and at J to 5 bases, leaving 8 bases not matched to a gene. The DNA of the CDR3 is TGCGCCAGCAGTGAGTCGGATGGACTAGCGGGTTTTACCGGGGAGCTGTTTTTT. Translating gives CASSESDGLAGFTGELFF.

This chain connects TRBV18 to TRBJ2-5; D is uncertain. The J call is uncertain, as TRBJ2-7 better fits the DNA end. CDR1 and CDR2 from the germline V gene are KGHSH and LQKENI. This CDR3 region has 16 residues. This CDR3 is CASSAEPPVLSYEQYF. CDR3 DNA sequence: TGTGCCAGCTCAGCCGAACCCCCGGTCCTTTCCTACGAGCAGTACTTC.